This T cell receptor beta chain comes out of a study of CD8+CD57+ T cells in acquired aplastic anemia. Study results and limitations: Overlapping CD8+ CDR3 repertoires of patients and controls contained approximately 28 shared sequences.

Patients picked for sequencing had shown CD8+CD57+ cell expansion detected by flow cytometry. Germline CDR1 is LGHDT and CDR2 is YNNKEL (reference sequence). There are 15 residues in the CDR3. With V trimmed by 0 bases and J by 4 bases, 5 bases remained unmatched. Concerning this clonotype: The antigen is not known.

TCR beta VDJ and CDR3 profiling used genomic DNA as template. TCRdb recomputed calls from the reads with MiXCR, one row per CDR3 protein. The data contain 310,000 or so distinct CDR3 sequences, 56% of them singletons. The chain employs TRBV3-1 and TRBJ1-2; 7 bases match TRBD1. Specimen: sorted CD4+, CD8+, or CD8+CD57+ T cells (not recorded which) from PBMCs. The TCR comes from a human donor with aplastic anemia. The CDR3 sequence is CASSQDWTGPYGYTF. The CDR3 region has the DNA TGTGCCAGCAGCCAAGACTGGACAGGACCCTATGGCTACACCTTC.